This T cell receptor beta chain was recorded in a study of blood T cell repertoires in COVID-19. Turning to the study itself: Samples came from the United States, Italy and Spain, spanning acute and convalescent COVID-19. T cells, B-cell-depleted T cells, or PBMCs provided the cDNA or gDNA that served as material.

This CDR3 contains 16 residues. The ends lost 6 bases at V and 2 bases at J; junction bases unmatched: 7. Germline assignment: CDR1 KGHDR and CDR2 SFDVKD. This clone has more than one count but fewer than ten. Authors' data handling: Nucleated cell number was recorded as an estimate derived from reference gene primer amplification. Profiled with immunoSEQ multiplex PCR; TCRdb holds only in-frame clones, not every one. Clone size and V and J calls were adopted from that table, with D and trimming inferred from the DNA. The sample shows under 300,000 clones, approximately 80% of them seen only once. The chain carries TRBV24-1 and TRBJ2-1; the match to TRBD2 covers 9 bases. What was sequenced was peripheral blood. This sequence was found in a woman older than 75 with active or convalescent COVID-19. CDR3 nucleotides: TGTGCCACCAGTTCATTAGCGGGAGCTGCCTACAATGAGCAGTTCTTC. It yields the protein CATSSLAGAAYNEQFF.